The next 27 T cell receptor beta chains were all read from a single sample in a study of T cell responses to AZD1222 COVID-19 vaccine. TCRdb's copy holds only in-frame clones and misses some; the assay was immunoSEQ multiplex PCR. The repertoire holds about 110,000 clones, with around 90% as singletons. Sequences were derived from peripheral blood, sampled on day 0 of AZD1222 vaccination. These receptor sequences come from an adult in good health.

The V and J genes are TRBV7-3 and TRBJ2-1, with no clear D. The CDR3 contains 13 residues. In germline, CDR1 is SGHTA, CDR2 FQGTGA. The V end lost 5 bases, the J end lost 2 bases, and 7 bases lay between the germline ends. CDR3 protein: CASSLKPYNEQFF. Here the CDR3 DNA reads TGTGCCAGCAGCCTTAAGCCCTACAATGAGCAGTTCTTC.

The chain joins TRBV7-2 to TRBJ2-3, with 8 bases fitting TRBD2. The germline V gene has CDR1 SGHTA and CDR2 FQGNSA. Germline trimming cut 6 bases from V and 1 base from J; bases unmatched to any gene: 3. This CDR3 spans 14 amino acids. CDR3 in DNA: TGTGCCAGCAGACCAGCGGGGGGCACAGATACGCAGTATTTT. Encoded protein: CASRPAGGTDTQYF. Complete variable domain (other parts from reference TRBV7-2 and TRBJ2-3): GAGVSQSPSNKVTEKGKDVELRCDPISGHTALYWYRQSLGQGLEFLIYFQGNSAPDKSGLPSDRFSAERTGGSVSTLTIQRTQQEDSAVYLCASRPAGGTDTQYFGPGTRLTVL.

This chain joins TRBV7-2 and TRBJ2-5; D assignment may be TRBD1 or TRBD2 (6 bases each). This CDR3 is built from 14 residues. CDR1 and CDR2 from the germline V gene are SGHTA and FQGNSA. V was clipped by 5 bases and J by 4 bases, with 14 bases between them. CDR3 protein: CASSPQGGRETQYF. The CDR3 nucleotides are TGTGCCAGCAGCCCCCAAGGGGGGAGAGAGACCCAGTACTTC. Using reference TRBV7-2 and TRBJ2-5 for the parts outside the CDR3, the full variable domain is GAGVSQSPSNKVTEKGKDVELRCDPISGHTALYWYRQSLGQGLEFLIYFQGNSAPDKSGLPSDRFSAERTGGSVSTLTIQRTQQEDSAVYLCASSPQGGRETQYFGPGTRLLVL.

The chain combines TRBV29-1 with TRBJ2-2, with TRBD2 matching 12 bases. In germline, CDR1 is SQVTM, CDR2 ANQGSEA. CDR3 size: 14 residues. The J segment lost 4 bases and the V segment lost 5 bases, leaving 2 bases of the junction unmatched. The CDR3 region is CSVRGLAGTGELFF. CDR3 bases: TGCAGCGTTCGGGGACTAGCGGGCACCGGGGAGCTGTTTTTT.

The chain combines TRBV6-2 or TRBV6-3 with TRBJ2-3, with D possibly being TRBD1 (5 bases). V shed 0 bases and J shed 6 bases, with 16 bases lying between them. This CDR3 region has 16 residues. Germline-derived CDR1 and CDR2 are MNHEY and SVGEGT. The CDR3 loop reads CASSYSLLDTSDTQYF. In nucleotides, the CDR3 is TGTGCCAGCAGTTACTCGCTCTTGGACACGTCGGATACGCAGTATTTT.

The rearrangement uses TRBV11-2 and TRBJ1-1, with TRBD1 identical over 7 bases. This CDR3 is 16 amino acids long. Unmatched junction bases numbered 13, after V lost 5 bases and J lost 4 bases. Germline assignment: CDR1 SGHAT and CDR2 FQNNGV. CDR3 in DNA: TGTGCCAGCAGCCCCCAGGGGGGGGTGGGAGGCACTGAAGCTTTCTTT. Translating it yields CASSPQGGVGGTEAFF.

CDR3 nucleotide sequence: TGTGCCATCAGTGAATGGGGTAACTCACCCCTCCACTTT. Translated, it gives CAISEWGNSPLHF. V and J are TRBV10-3 and TRBJ1-6; D is ambiguous. Germline loops: CDR1 ENHRY, CDR2 SYGVKD. V gave up 3 bases and J gave up 10 bases, with 10 bases separating them. The CDR3 is 13 residues long.

This chain uses TRBV11-2 with TRBJ1-2; no reliable D call. The CDR3 runs to 13 residues. The V end lost 4 bases, the J end lost 2 bases, and 8 bases lay between the germline ends. The germline gives CDR1 SGHAT, CDR2 FQNNGV. This CDR3 reads CASSSSRNYGYTF. In nucleotides, the CDR3 is TGTGCCAGCAGCTCGTCTCGGAACTATGGCTACACCTTC.

The chain links TRBV3-1 (or the pseudogene TRBV3-2) to TRBJ2-5, with TRBD1 matching 7 bases. Germline V gene sequence: CDR1 LGHDT, CDR2 YNNKEL (reference sequence). V shed 2 bases and J 9 bases; nucleotides not matched to a gene: 9. This CDR3 is 14 amino acids long. This CDR3 is CASSQNRAQGAQYF. In nucleotides, the CDR3 is TGTGCCAGCAGCCAAAACCGGGCCCAGGGGGCCCAGTACTTC.

This sequence joins TRBV12-3 or TRBV12-4 and TRBJ1-5; the D is unclear. The CDR3 consists of 13 residues. V shed 0 bases and J shed 9 bases, with 9 bases lying between them. The CDR3 protein is CASSLAADGPQHF. CDR3 sequence (DNA): TGTGCCAGCAGTTTAGCTGCCGATGGGCCCCAGCATTTT.

The chain couples TRBV7-3 to TRBJ1-1; tentative D call: TRBD1 (5 bases). Per germline, CDR1 SGHTA and CDR2 FQGTGA. Trimming left V 5 bases short and J 1 base short, with 17 bases between. The CDR3 loop spans 16 amino acids. The CDR3 sequence is CASSKNGIGANTEAFF. As DNA, the CDR3 is TGTGCCAGCAGCAAAAACGGGATCGGGGCGAACACTGAAGCTTTCTTT.

This clone was found a few times. This chain joins TRBV7-2 and TRBJ1-4; D gene ambiguous. Germline lookup yields CDR1 SGHTA and CDR2 FQGNSA. Trimming stripped 5 bases from V and 8 bases from J, with 18 bases between. CDR3 length equals 15 residues. In nucleotides, the CDR3 is TGTGCCAGCAGCCTCAGTCCGCTCCGCGGCGAAAAACTGTTTTTT. As protein: CASSLSPLRGEKLFF.

The chain links TRBV11-1 to TRBJ1-1; no clear D gene. Germline V gene sequence: CDR1 SGHAT, CDR2 FQDESV (reference sequence). The length of the CDR3 is 14 residues. V dropped 1 base and J dropped 5 bases, with 11 bases sitting between them. As DNA, the CDR3 is TGTGCCAGCAGCTTAGTCGGGGTCGGAACTGAAGCTTTCTTT. Amino acid sequence: CASSLVGVGTEAFF.

The genes are TRBV7-9 and TRBJ2-7, with 10 bases that match TRBD1. Germline V gives CDR1 SEHNR, CDR2 FQNEAQ (reference sequence). This CDR3 contains 14 residues. J was trimmed by 2 bases and V by 5 bases; bases with no gene match: 3. CDR3 loop: CASSTDRGTYEQYF. In nucleotides, the CDR3 is TGTGCCAGCAGCACGGACAGGGGGACCTACGAGCAGTACTTC. Together with reference TRBV7-9 and TRBJ2-7, the CDR3 gives the full variable domain: DTGVSQNPRHKITKRGQNVTFRCDPISEHNRLYWYRQTLGQGPEFLTYFQNEAQLEKSRLLSDRFSAERPKGSFSTLEIQRTEQGDSAMYLCASSTDRGTYEQYFGPGTRLTVT.

The genes are TRBV18 and TRBJ2-7, with D perhaps assigned TRBD1 or TRBD2 (6 bases each). CDR1 and CDR2 (germline): KGHSH, LQKENI. Trimming took off 2 bases at V and 1 base at J, with 12 bases between the two ends. The CDR3 extends over 15 amino acids. CDR3 sequence reads: CASSPEGEVSYEQYF. CDR3 nucleotides: TGTGCCAGCTCACCAGAGGGGGAGGTATCCTACGAGCAGTACTTC.

This chain joins TRBV4-3 and TRBJ2-7; 9 bases align to TRBD1. Trimming cost V 0 bases and J 6 bases; bases outside gene matches: 9. Germline values: CDR1 LGHNA, CDR2 YSLEER. CDR3 length: 16 amino acids. The CDR3 DNA reads as TGCGCCAGCAGCCAAGATGGGGGACAGGGCCCGAGCGAGCAGTACTTC. It translates to CASSQDGGQGPSEQYF.

The rearrangement joins TRBV7-2 to TRBJ2-4, with D perhaps matching TRBD1 (6 bases). Trimming cost V 5 bases and J 9 bases, with 17 bases left between them. The CDR3 is 14 residues long. Germline CDR1 is SGHTA and CDR2 is FQGNSA. The CDR3 region is CASSPQQGSGIQYF. In DNA, the CDR3 is TGTGCCAGCAGCCCTCAACAGGGTTCGGGCATTCAGTACTTC.

This clone occurred a few times. This CDR3 is CASSQRTGGLREKLFF. The CDR3 nucleotides read TGTGCCAGCAGCCAAAGGACAGGGGGACTGAGGGAAAAACTGTTTTTT. The J gene is TRBJ1-4, the V gene TRBV3-1 (or the pseudogene TRBV3-2), with 10 positions matching TRBD1. V gave up 2 bases and J gave up 8 bases; unmatched junction bases: 8. The germline CDR1 and CDR2 sequences are LGHDT and YNNKEL (reference sequence). The CDR3 totals 16 residues.

As concerns this clone: Other DNA sequences in the same sample also yield this CDR3. The CDR3 reads CASSLVPIQETQYF. The CDR3 DNA reads as TGCGCCAGCAGCTTGGTCCCTATCCAAGAGACCCAGTACTTC. The rearrangement uses TRBV5-1 and TRBJ2-5; D gene ambiguous. Germline lookup yields CDR1 SGHRS and CDR2 YFSETQ. The V gene lost 0 bases and the J gene lost 1 base, with 7 bases spanning the gap. This CDR3 spans 14 amino acids.

This clone has a handful of counts. The CDR3 here is CASGSYGYTF. For the CDR3, the DNA is TGTGCCAGCGGGTCGTATGGCTACACCTTC. This chain joins TRBV12-3 or TRBV12-4 and TRBJ1-2; no firm D call. The CDR3 runs 10 residues. Trimming took off 8 bases at V and 5 bases at J, with 6 bases between the two ends.

The chain uses TRBV7-3 and TRBJ2-7, with D maybe TRBD1 (7 bases). The germline CDR1 and CDR2 sequences are SGHTA and FQGTGA. The germline V and J ends were trimmed by 4 bases and 5 bases, with 12 bases remaining between them. The length of the CDR3 is 13 residues. CDR3 coding DNA: TGTGCCAGCAGCTCAGGAGGGGGCAACGAGCAGTACTTC. Its protein is CASSSGGGNEQYF.

V is TRBV6-5 and J is TRBJ2-5; TRBD2 matches at 8 bases. Germline CDR1 and CDR2: MNHEY and SVGAGI. V was clipped by 0 bases and J by 5 bases; unmatched bases: 8. The CDR3 is made up of 16 amino acids. Here the CDR3 reads CASSYSGGARSETQYF. CDR3 DNA: TGTGCCAGCAGTTACTCCGGGGGGGCGAGGTCGGAGACCCAGTACTTC.

The V gene is TRBV6-2 or TRBV6-3, the J gene TRBJ1-1, with D tentatively TRBD1 (5 bases). Germline CDR1 reads MNHEY; CDR2 reads SVGEGT. Trimming took 6 bases from V and 3 from J, leaving 32 bases between them. CDR3 length equals 20 residues. CDR3: CASSRPPGRAGREAYTEAFF. DNA of the CDR3: TGTGCCAGCAGCCGCCCCCCGGGAAGGGCGGGACGCGAGGCCTACACTGAAGCTTTCTTT.

J is TRBJ2-7 and V is TRBV7-2, with TRBD1 as a possible D gene (6 bases). Trimming took off 5 bases at V and 5 bases at J, with 16 bases between the two ends. CDR1 and CDR2 (germline): SGHTA, FQGNSA. CDR3 length: 14 amino acids. The CDR3 here is CASSGRTVDHEQYF. CDR3 sequence (DNA): TGTGCCAGCAGCGGACGGACAGTCGACCACGAGCAGTACTTC. Full variable domain (rest looked up from reference TRBV7-2 and TRBJ2-7): GAGVSQSPSNKVTEKGKDVELRCDPISGHTALYWYRQSLGQGLEFLIYFQGNSAPDKSGLPSDRFSAERTGGSVSTLTIQRTQQEDSAVYLCASSGRTVDHEQYFGPGTRLTVT.

The J gene is TRBJ1-1, the V gene TRBV3-1 (or the pseudogene TRBV3-2); no definite D call. V lost 3 bases, J lost 3 bases, and 8 bases lay in between. CDR3 size: 13 residues. CDR1 and CDR2 from the germline V gene are LGHDT and YNNKEL (reference sequence). DNA for the CDR3: TGTGCCAGCAGCCAGGTCGACGACACTGAAGCTTTCTTT. This encodes CASSQVDDTEAFF.

The gene calls are TRBV9 and TRBJ2-7; possible D gene TRBD1, 6 bases. Germline V CDR1 and CDR2: SGDLS, YYNGEE. Trimming took off 0 bases at V and 3 bases at J, with 10 bases between the two ends. The CDR3 is made up of 14 amino acids. CDR3 in DNA: TGTGCCAGCAGCGTAGGGCAGGGGTACTACGAGCAGTACTTC. It codes for CASSVGQGYYEQYF.

This clone appeared a few times. J is TRBJ2-1 and V is TRBV30; D uncertain. The germline V and J ends were trimmed by 0 bases and 4 bases, with 16 bases remaining between them. The CDR3 is 16 residues long. Germline-derived CDR1 and CDR2 are GTSNPN and SVGIG (reference sequence). CDR3 coding DNA: TGTGCCTGGAGTGTGCCCTCAAGCCCCCAATACAATGAGCAGTTCTTC. Encoded protein: CAWSVPSSPQYNEQFF. The variable domain in full, with the rest retrieved from reference TRBV30 and TRBJ2-1, is SQTIHQWPATLVQPVGSPLSLECTVEGTSNPNLYWYRQAAGRGLQLLFYSVGIGQISSEVPQNLSASRPQDRQFILSSKKLLLSDSGFYLCAWSVPSSPQYNEQFFGPGTRLTVL.